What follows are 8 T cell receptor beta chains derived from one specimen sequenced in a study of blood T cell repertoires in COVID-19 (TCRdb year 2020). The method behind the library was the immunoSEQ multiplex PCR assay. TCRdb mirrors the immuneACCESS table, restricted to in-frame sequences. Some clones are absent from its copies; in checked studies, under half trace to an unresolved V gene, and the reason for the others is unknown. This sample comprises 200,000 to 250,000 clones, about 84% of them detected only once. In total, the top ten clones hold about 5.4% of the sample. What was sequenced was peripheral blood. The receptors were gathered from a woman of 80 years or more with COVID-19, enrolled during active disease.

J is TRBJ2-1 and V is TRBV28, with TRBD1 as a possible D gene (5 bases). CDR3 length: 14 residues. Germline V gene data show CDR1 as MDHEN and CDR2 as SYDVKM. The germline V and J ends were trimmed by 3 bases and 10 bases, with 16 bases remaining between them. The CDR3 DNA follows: TGTGCCAGCAGTTTCGTGGCAGGGCTAAGGGAGCAGTTCTTC. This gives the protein CASSFVAGLREQFF.

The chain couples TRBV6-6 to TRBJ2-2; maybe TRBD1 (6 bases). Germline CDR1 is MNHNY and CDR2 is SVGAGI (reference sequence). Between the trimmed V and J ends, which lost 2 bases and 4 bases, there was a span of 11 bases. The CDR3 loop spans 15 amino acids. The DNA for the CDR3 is TGTGCCAGCAGTTACACACCAGGGGCCACCGGGGAGCTGTTTTTT. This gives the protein CASSYTPGATGELFF.

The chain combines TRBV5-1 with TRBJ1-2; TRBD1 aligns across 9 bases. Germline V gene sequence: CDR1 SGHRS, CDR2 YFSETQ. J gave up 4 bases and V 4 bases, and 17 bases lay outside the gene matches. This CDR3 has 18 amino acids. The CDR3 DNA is TGCGCCAGCAGCCGTGACTCGGGACAGGGCGGTCTTAGCTATGGCTACACCTTC. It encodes CASSRDSGQGGLSYGYTF.

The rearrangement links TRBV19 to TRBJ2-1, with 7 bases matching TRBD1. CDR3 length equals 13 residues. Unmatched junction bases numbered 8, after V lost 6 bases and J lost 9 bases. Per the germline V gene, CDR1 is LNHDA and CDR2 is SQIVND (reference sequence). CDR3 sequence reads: CASRETGEIEQFF. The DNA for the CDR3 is TGTGCCAGTAGGGAAACAGGGGAGATTGAGCAGTTCTTC.

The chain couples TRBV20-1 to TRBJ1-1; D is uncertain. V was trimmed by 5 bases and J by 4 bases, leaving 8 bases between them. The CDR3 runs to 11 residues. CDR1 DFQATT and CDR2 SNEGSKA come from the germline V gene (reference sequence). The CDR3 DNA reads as TGCAGTGCTTATGAGAGCACTGAAGCTTTCTTT. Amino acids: CSAYESTEAFF.

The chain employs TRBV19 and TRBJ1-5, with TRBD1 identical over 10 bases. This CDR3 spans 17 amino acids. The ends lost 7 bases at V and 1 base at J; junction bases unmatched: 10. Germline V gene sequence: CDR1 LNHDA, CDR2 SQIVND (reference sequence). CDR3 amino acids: CASIKTPGQGSNQPQHF. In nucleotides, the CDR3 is TGTGCCAGTATCAAAACTCCGGGACAGGGGAGCAATCAGCCCCAGCATTTT.

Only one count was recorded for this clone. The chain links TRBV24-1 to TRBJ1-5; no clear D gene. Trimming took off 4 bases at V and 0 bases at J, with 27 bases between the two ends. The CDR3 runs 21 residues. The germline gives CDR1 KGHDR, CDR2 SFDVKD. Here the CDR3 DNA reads TGTGCCACCAGTGAGTCCCCGCGGTCAGCACCCTGGCCTTATAGCAATCAGCCCCAGCATTTT. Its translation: CATSESPRSAPWPYSNQPQHF.

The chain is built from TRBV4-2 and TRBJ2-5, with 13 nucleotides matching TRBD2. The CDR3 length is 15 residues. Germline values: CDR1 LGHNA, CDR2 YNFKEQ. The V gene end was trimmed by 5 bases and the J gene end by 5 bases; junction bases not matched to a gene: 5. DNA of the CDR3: TGTGCCAGCAGCACTAGCGGGGGGGAGGGGGAGACCCAGTACTTC. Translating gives CASSTSGGEGETQYF.